Described below is a single T cell receptor (beta chain) sequence and its context. Looked up from germline, CDR1 is MNHEY and CDR2 is SVGEGT. The length of the CDR3 is 14 residues. Trimming took off 2 bases at V and 5 bases at J, with 13 bases between the two ends. Method: immunoSEQ multiplex PCR; TCRdb's copy keeps in-frame clones and lacks some. The data show some 160,000 clones, with around 84% seen just once and approximately 8% held by the top ten. This sample stems from a study of blood T cell repertoires in COVID-19. The age range of participants was about 18 to 90 years, with residence in more than 20 US areas. The study counted Cohort 3 donors as recovered given two negative PCRs, clearance, or symptom resolution.

The rearrangement links TRBV6-2 or TRBV6-3 to TRBJ2-7, with D possibly being TRBD1 (5 bases). The clonotype originates from a woman in her forties or fifties who had recovered from COVID-19. The specimen was PBMCs or T cells enriched from blood (not recorded which). CDR3 nucleotides: TGTGCCAGCAGTTACCAGGGCCGAAGGCACGAGCAGTACTTC. Its protein is CASSYQGRRHEQYF.